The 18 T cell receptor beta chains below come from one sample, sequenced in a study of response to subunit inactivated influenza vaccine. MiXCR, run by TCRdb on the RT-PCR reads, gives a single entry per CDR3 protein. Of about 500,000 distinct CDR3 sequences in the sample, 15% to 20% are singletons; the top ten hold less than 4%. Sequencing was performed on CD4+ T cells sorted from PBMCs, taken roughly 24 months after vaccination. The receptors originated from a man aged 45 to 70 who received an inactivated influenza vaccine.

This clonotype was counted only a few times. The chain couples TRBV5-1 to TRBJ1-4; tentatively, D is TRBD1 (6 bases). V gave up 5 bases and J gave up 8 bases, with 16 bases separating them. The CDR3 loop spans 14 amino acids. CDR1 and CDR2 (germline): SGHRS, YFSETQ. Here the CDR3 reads CASSVTGGLEKLFF. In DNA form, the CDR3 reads TGCGCCAGCAGTGTCACCGGGGGCCTAGAAAAACTGTTTTTT.

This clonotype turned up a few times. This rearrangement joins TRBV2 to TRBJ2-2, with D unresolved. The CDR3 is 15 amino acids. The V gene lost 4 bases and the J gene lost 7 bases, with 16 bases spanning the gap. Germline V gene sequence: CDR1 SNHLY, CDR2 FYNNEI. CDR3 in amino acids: CASSVNDPSSGELFF. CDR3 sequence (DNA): TGTGCCAGCAGTGTGAATGATCCGAGTAGCGGGGAGCTGTTTTTT.

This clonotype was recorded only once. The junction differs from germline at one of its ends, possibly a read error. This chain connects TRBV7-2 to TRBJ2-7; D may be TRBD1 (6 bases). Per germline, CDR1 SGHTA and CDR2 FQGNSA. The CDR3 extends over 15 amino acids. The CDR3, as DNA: TGTTCCAGCAGCGTCACCGCCCAGGGGACCTACGAGCAGTACTTC. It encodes CSSSVTAQGTYEQYF.

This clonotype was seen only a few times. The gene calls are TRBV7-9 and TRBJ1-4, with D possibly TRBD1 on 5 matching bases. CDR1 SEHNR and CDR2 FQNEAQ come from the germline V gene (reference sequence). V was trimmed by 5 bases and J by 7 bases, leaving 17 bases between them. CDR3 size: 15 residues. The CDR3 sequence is CASSRTQGGVEKLFF. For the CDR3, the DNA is TGTGCCAGCAGCAGGACTCAGGGAGGAGTTGAAAAACTGTTTTTT.

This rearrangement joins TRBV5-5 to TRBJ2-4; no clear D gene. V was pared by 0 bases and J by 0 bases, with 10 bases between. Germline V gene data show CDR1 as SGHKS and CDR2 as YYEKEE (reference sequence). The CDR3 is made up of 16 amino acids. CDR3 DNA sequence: TGTGCCAGCAGCTTGGTACGGAGCCTAGCCAAAAACATTCAGTACTTC. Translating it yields CASSLVRSLAKNIQYF.

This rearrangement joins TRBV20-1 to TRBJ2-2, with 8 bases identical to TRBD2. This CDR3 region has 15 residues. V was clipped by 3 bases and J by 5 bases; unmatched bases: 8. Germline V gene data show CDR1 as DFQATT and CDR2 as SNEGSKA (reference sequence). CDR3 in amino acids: CSASGGGPGTGELFF. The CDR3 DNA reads TGCAGTGCTAGTGGCGGGGGGCCGGGGACCGGGGAGCTGTTTTTT.

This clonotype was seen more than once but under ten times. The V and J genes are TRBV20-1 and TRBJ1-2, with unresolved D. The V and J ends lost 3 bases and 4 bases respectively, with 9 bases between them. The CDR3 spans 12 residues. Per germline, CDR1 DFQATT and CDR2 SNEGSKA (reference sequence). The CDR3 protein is CSASDGPYGYTF. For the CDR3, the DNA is TGCAGTGCTAGTGACGGACCCTATGGCTACACCTTC.

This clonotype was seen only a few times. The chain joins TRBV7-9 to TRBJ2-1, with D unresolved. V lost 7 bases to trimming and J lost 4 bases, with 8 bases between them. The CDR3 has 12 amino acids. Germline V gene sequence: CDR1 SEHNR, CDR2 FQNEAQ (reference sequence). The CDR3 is CASTSKYNEQFF. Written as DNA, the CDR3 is TGTGCCAGCACCTCGAAGTACAATGAGCAGTTCTTC.

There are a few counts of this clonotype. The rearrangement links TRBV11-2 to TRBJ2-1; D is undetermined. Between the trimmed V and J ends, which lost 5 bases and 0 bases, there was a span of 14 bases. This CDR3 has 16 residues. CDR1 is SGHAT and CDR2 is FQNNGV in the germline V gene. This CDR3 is CASSRSILSSYNEQFF. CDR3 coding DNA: TGTGCCAGCAGCCGTAGCATCCTTAGCTCCTACAATGAGCAGTTCTTC.

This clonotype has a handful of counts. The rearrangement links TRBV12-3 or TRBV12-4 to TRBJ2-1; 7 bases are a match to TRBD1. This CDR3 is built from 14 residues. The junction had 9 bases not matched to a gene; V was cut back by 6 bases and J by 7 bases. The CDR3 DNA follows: TGTGCCAGCAGATTTCAGGACAGGTTGAATGAGCAGTTCTTC. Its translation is CASRFQDRLNEQFF.

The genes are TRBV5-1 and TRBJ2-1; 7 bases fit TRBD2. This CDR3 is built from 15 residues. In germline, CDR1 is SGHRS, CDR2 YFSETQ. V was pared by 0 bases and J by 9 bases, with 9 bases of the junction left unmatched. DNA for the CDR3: TGCGCCAGCAGCTTGGCGGGGGGACTGTTATCTGAGCAGTTCTTC. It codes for CASSLAGGLLSEQFF. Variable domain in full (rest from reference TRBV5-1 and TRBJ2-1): KAGVTQTPRYLIKTRGQQVTLSCSPISGHRSVSWYQQTPGQGLQFLFEYFSETQRNKGNFPGRFSGRQFSNSRSEMNVSTLELGDSALYLCASSLAGGLLSEQFFGPGTRLTVL.

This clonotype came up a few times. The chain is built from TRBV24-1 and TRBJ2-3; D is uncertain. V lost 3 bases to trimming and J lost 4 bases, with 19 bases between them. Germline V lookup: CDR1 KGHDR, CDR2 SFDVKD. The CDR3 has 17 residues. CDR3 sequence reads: CATSDQTPGLRPDTQYF. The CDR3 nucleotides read TGTGCCACCAGTGATCAAACACCGGGCCTACGGCCAGATACGCAGTATTTT.

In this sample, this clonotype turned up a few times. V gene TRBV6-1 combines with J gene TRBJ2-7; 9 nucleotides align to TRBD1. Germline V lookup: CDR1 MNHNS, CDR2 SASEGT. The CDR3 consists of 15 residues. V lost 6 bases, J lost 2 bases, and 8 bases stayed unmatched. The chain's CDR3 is CASSLYRDRAYEQYF. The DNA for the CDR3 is TGTGCCAGCAGCCTCTACCGGGACAGGGCCTACGAGCAGTACTTC.

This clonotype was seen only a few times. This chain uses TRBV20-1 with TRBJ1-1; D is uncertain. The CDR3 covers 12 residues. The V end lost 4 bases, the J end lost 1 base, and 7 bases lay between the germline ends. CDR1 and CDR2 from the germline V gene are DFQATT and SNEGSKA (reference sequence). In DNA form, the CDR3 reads TGCAGTGCTAAGCAGCCGAACACTGAAGCTTTCTTT. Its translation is CSAKQPNTEAFF.

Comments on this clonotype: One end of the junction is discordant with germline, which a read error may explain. CDR3 nucleotide sequence: TGTGCCAGCAGCCTTGGCGTAGGGACTAGCACAGATACGCAGTATTTC. It yields the protein CASSLGVGTSTDTQYF. V usage is TRBV12-3 or TRBV12-4 and J usage is TRBJ2-3; 9 nucleotides align to TRBD2. The CDR3 consists of 16 residues.

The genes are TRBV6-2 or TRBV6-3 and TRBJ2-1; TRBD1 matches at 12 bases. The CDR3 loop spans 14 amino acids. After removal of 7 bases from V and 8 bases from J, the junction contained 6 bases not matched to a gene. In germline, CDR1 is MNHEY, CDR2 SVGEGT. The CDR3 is CASNPGTGGDEQFF. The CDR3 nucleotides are TGTGCCAGCAACCCCGGGACAGGGGGCGATGAGCAGTTCTTC.

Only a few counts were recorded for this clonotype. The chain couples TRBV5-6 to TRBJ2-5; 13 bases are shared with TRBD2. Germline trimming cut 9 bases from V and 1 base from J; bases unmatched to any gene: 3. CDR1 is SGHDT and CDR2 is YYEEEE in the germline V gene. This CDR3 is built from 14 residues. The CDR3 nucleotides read TGTGCCACCGGACTAGCGGGGGCCCAAGAGACCCAGTACTTC. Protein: CATGLAGAQETQYF.

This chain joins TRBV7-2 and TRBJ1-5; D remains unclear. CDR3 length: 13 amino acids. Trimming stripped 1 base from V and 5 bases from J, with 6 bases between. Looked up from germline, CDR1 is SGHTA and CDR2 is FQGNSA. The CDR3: CASSLVVDQPQHF. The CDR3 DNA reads TGTGCCAGCAGCTTAGTCGTAGATCAGCCCCAGCATTTT.